This T cell receptor (beta chain) was identified during a study of T-cell reconstitution after alpha-beta-depleted transplantation in children. Preparing the TCRbeta library involved the use of unique molecular identifiers. TCRdb reprocessed the PCR reads with MiXCR, giving one entry per CDR3 protein. The sample includes 700,000 to 950,000 distinct CDR3 sequences, roughly 15% seen only once; the top ten take roughly 5%. Study-wide results and caveats: Newly produced T cells mostly accounted for T-cell counts and diversity one year post-transplant.

The CDR3 is 13 amino acids. Trimming removed 4 bases from V and 2 bases from J, with 11 bases in between. In germline, CDR1 is SQVTM, CDR2 ANQGSEA. This clonotype was found a few times. As yet, its antigen is unknown. The receptor was derived from a male patient under 18 who had a stem cell transplant for acute lymphoblastic leukemia, so the T cells may come from the graft donor. The specimen was PBMCs, mostly from graft donor cells, collected 360 days after TCRalphabeta/CD19-depleted stem cell transplant. The genes are TRBV29-1 and TRBJ2-5; unclear D gene. The CDR3 sequence: CSVVMGLQETQYF. CDR3 bases: TGCAGCGTTGTGATGGGCTTGCAAGAGACCCAGTACTTC.